These 17 T cell receptor beta chains were all obtained from the same sample, sequenced in a study of T cell repertoires in aging, cancer and after chemotherapy. A mixed TRB-A/B primer pool amplified rearranged TRB by multiplex touch-down PCR. TCRdb analysed the multiplex PCR reads with MiXCR anew, one entry per CDR3 protein. The sample includes thousands of distinct CDR3 sequences, around 35% seen only once; the top ten take about 41%. The template was genomic DNA from peripheral blood, not RNA. The sample taken for sequencing was blood. The receptors derive from a human donor in good health.

The rearrangement links TRBV19 to TRBJ2-1, with 13 bases fitting TRBD2. V gave up 2 bases and J gave up 10 bases; unmatched junction bases: 14. Germline V gives CDR1 LNHDA, CDR2 SQIVND (reference sequence). This CDR3 spans 18 amino acids. DNA of the CDR3: TGTGCCAGTAGTATACAGGCGGGGGGGGGACTAGCGGGATGGGAGCAGTTCTTC. Translation gives CASSIQAGGGLAGWEQFF.

V gene TRBV18 combines with J gene TRBJ2-1, with 7 nucleotides matching TRBD1. Germline V CDR1 and CDR2: KGHSH, LQKENI. V trimming: 4 bases; J trimming: 1 base; junction bases outside the gene matches: 4. The CDR3 spans 15 residues. CDR3 bases: TGTGCCAGCTCACGGCAACAGGGGTCCTACAATGAGCAGTTCTTC. Its protein product is CASSRQQGSYNEQFF.

This clonotype was seen more than once but under ten times. The genes are TRBV7-6 and TRBJ1-1; D is undetermined. The germline V gene has CDR1 SGHVS and CDR2 FNYEAQ. Trimming shortened V by 4 bases and J by 3 bases, and 9 bases separated the two germline ends. This CDR3 is 13 amino acids long. The CDR3, as DNA: TGTGCCAGCAGCTACGGACCGTACACTGAAGCTTTCTTT. This gives the protein CASSYGPYTEAFF.

This sequence joins TRBV7-9 and TRBJ1-2; 8 bases are shared with TRBD1. Germline values: CDR1 SEHNR, CDR2 FQNEAQ (reference sequence). The CDR3 consists of 13 residues. Germline trimming cut 3 bases from V and 8 bases from J; bases unmatched to any gene: 5. The DNA of the CDR3 is TGTGCCAGCAGCTTGACAGGGGCACAAGGCTACACCTTC. This gives the protein CASSLTGAQGYTF.

This clonotype was counted between two and nine times. The CDR3 DNA sequence: TGTGCCAGCAGTGAATTGACAGGGGTATTTGTTTCACCCCTCCACTTT. This sequence encodes CASSELTGVFVSPLHF. The V gene is TRBV6-1, the J gene TRBJ1-6, with TRBD1 identical over 8 bases. The CDR3 covers 16 residues. Germline CDR1 reads MNHNS; CDR2 reads SASEGT. V dropped 2 bases and J dropped 9; count of bases not matched to a gene: 9.

This chain connects TRBV30 to TRBJ2-2; 13 nucleotides match TRBD2. J gave up 3 bases and V 4 bases, and 8 bases lay outside the gene matches. This CDR3 contains 17 residues. In germline, CDR1 is GTSNPN, CDR2 SVGIG (reference sequence). This CDR3 reads CAWIGTSGTRDTGELFF. CDR3 bases: TGTGCCTGGATTGGGACTAGCGGGACCCGCGACACCGGGGAGCTGTTTTTT.

This chain joins TRBV5-6 and TRBJ2-3, with 7 nucleotides matching TRBD1. Germline V lookup: CDR1 SGHDT, CDR2 YYEEEE. The length of the CDR3 is 13 residues. The junction had 3 bases not matched to a gene; V was cut back by 3 bases and J by 5 bases. The CDR3 DNA reads as TGTGCCAGCAGCTCAGGGGGTATAGATACGCAGTATTTT. Translation: CASSSGGIDTQYF.

This clonotype rates as medium-sized. The chain recombines TRBV6-5 with TRBJ2-2; 10 bases match TRBD1. Losses at the gene ends were 7 bases for V and 7 bases for J; bases not matched to a gene: 12. There are 16 residues in the CDR3. CDR1 and CDR2 from the germline V gene are MNHEY and SVGAGI. The CDR3 loop reads CASTNPDRGRHGELFF. CDR3 coding DNA: TGTGCCAGCACTAATCCGGACAGGGGGAGGCACGGGGAGCTGTTTTTT.

This clonotype has more than one count but fewer than ten. The chain couples TRBV27 to TRBJ2-5, with TRBD2 identical over 14 bases. Germline V CDR1 and CDR2: MNHEY, SMNVEV (reference sequence). With V trimmed by 6 bases and J by 5 bases, 11 bases remained unmatched. The CDR3 has 17 residues. DNA of the CDR3: TGTGCCAGCAGACCGACGACTAGCGGGAGGGCCCGGGAGACCCAGTACTTC. This translates into CASRPTTSGRARETQYF.

This clonotype has more than one count but fewer than ten. The chain is built from TRBV29-1 and TRBJ1-4; 7 bases line up with TRBD1. V gave up 6 bases and J gave up 7 bases; unmatched junction bases: 8. Germline CDR1 and CDR2: SQVTM and ANQGSEA. The CDR3 runs to 13 residues. CDR3 region: CSVAGGISEKLFF. CDR3 DNA sequence: TGCAGCGTGGCAGGGGGGATCTCTGAAAAACTGTTTTTT.

This clonotype has a single count. In nucleotides, the CDR3 is TGTGCCAGTAGTATCGGCAGGCTAGCCAAAAACATTCAGTACTTC. As protein: CASSIGRLAKNIQYF. The chain combines TRBV19 with TRBJ2-4; D uncertain. The CDR3 has 15 amino acids. The germline V gene has CDR1 LNHDA and CDR2 SQIVND (reference sequence). V was pared by 3 bases and J by 0 bases, with 9 bases between.

The gene calls are TRBV19 and TRBJ2-7; 8 positions match TRBD1. The germline V gene encodes CDR1 LNHDA and CDR2 SQIVND (reference sequence). This CDR3 spans 14 amino acids. Losses at the gene ends were 9 bases for V and 1 base for J; bases not matched to a gene: 8. This CDR3 is CASSTRTGSYEQYF. CDR3 bases: TGTGCCAGCAGCACCCGGACAGGGTCCTACGAGCAGTACTTC.

This chain links TRBV6-4 with TRBJ2-3, with D possibly being TRBD1 or TRBD2 (5 bases each). The CDR3 consists of 14 residues. V lost 2 bases and J lost 5, with 11 bases in between. The germline gives CDR1 MRHNA, CDR2 SNTAGT. CDR3 bases: TGTGCCAGCAGTGACGAGGGGCGCGTAGATACGCAGTATTTT. Its translation is CASSDEGRVDTQYF.

This clonotype showed up just a few times. V is TRBV18 and J is TRBJ1-1; D gene unclear. Between the trimmed V and J ends, which lost 3 bases and 1 base, there was a span of 12 bases. The germline V gene encodes CDR1 KGHSH and CDR2 LQKENI. The CDR3 contains 15 residues. In nucleotides, the CDR3 is TGTGCCAGCTCACCTCTTTCTTCGACGAACACTGAAGCTTTCTTT. Residues: CASSPLSSTNTEAFF. Complete variable domain (other parts from reference TRBV18 and TRBJ1-1): NAGVMQNPRHLVRRRGQEARLRCSPMKGHSHVYWYRQLPEEGLKFMVYLQKENIIDESGMPKERFSAEFPKEGPSILRIQQVVRGDSAAYFCASSPLSSTNTEAFFGQGTRLTVV.

By share of the sample, this clonotype is medium-sized. This chain connects TRBV19 to TRBJ2-1; D is unresolved. Germline CDR1 is LNHDA and CDR2 is SQIVND (reference sequence). The CDR3 is 14 amino acids. V was pared by 1 base and J by 3 bases, with 7 bases between. Written as DNA, the CDR3 is TGTGCCAGTAGTATAGGAGAGGTCTACAATGAGCAGTTCTTC. As protein: CASSIGEVYNEQFF.

This clonotype was seen a few times. The chain links TRBV19 to TRBJ2-7, with 10 nucleotides matching TRBD2. Per the germline V gene, CDR1 is LNHDA and CDR2 is SQIVND (reference sequence). The CDR3 has 17 residues. With V trimmed by 6 bases and J by 2 bases, 13 bases remained unmatched. The CDR3 loop is CASSTGLAEGPTYEQYF. In DNA form, the CDR3 reads TGTGCCAGTAGCACAGGACTAGCGGAGGGGCCAACCTACGAGCAGTACTTC.

About this clonotype itself: It is likely a read error, because the conserved phenylalanine at the end of the CDR3 is missing. The DNA is left out, because the CDR3 cannot be placed on it with certainty; the CDR3 is given as TCRdb lists it. The CDR3 sequence is CARSLWRV. The genes are TRBV7-9 and TRBJ2-4. The CDR3 sequence runs 8 residues, both termini included. The germline V gene has CDR1 SEHNR and CDR2 FQNEAQ (reference sequence).